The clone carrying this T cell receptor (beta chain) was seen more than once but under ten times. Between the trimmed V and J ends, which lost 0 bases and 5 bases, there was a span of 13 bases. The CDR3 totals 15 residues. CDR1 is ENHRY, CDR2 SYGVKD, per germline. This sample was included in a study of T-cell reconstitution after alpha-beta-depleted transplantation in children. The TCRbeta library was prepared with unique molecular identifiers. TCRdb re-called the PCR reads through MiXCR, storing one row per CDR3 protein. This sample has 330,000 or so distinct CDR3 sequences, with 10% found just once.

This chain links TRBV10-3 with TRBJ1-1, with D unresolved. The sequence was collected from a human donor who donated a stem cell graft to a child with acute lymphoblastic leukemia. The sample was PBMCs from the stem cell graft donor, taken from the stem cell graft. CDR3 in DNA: TGTGCCATCAGTGAGTCGCCCTCCTTAAGGACTGAAGCTTTCTTT. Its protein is CAISESPSLRTEAFF.